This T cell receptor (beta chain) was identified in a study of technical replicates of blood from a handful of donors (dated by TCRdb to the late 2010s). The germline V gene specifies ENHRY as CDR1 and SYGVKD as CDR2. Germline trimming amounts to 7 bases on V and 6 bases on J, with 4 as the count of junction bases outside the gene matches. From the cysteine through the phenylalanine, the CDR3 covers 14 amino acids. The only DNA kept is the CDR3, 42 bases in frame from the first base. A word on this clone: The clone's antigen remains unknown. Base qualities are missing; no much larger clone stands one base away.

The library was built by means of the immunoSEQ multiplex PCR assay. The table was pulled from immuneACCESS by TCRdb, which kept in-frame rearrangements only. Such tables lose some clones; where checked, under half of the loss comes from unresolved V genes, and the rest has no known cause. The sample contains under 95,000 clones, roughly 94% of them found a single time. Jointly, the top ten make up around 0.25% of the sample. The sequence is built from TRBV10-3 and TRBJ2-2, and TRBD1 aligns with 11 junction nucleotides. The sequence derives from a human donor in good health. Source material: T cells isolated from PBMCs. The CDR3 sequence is CAITPGQGAGELFF. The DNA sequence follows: TGTGCCATCACACCGGGACAGGGGGCCGGGGAGCTGTTTTTT.